This T cell receptor (beta chain) was captured by sequencing in a study of cytotoxic CD8 clonotypes in ibrutinib-treated CLL. Study-level findings and limits: The study found clonality rose at ibrutinib response, then fell toward baseline at progression.

From germline, CDR1 is SGDLS and CDR2 YYNGEE. V shed 0 bases and J 3 bases; nucleotides not matched to a gene: 2. This CDR3 comprises 15 residues. This clone was seen a few times. Its cognate antigen is unknown. Libraries were prepared by immunoSEQ multiplex PCR; TCRdb keeps only in-frame clonotypes and omits some of them. The table lists some 10,000 clones, approximately 80% of them singletons. Sequencing used PBMCs, obtained at disease progression, from a patient treated with ibrutinib. This sequence originates from a human donor with chronic lymphocytic leukemia. V is TRBV9 and J is TRBJ2-1, with TRBD2 matching 8 bases. The CDR3: CASSVASGFYNEQFF. CDR3 coding DNA: TGTGCCAGCAGCGTAGCTAGCGGGTTCTACAATGAGCAGTTCTTC.